This T cell receptor beta chain derives from a study of blood T cell repertoires in COVID-19. Produced via immunoSEQ multiplex PCR; TCRdb's table is partial and in-frame only. The repertoire holds 400,000 to 550,000 clones, with approximately 90% as singletons. V gave up 5 bases and J gave up 5 bases, with 13 bases separating them. CDR1 and CDR2 (germline): GTSNPN, SVGIG (reference sequence). The CDR3 runs 13 residues. This chain uses TRBV30 with TRBJ1-5; D gene ambiguous. This sequence was found in a woman in her 30s with acute or convalescent COVID-19. The sequenced material came from peripheral blood. The CDR3: CAWSPGGDQPQHF. The CDR3 DNA is TGTGCCTGGTCCCCTGGCGGGGATCAGCCCCAGCATTTT. Full variable domain (remainder filled in from reference TRBV30 and TRBJ1-5): SQTIHQWPATLVQPVGSPLSLECTVEGTSNPNLYWYRQAAGRGLQLLFYSVGIGQISSEVPQNLSASRPQDRQFILSSKKLLLSDSGFYLCAWSPGGDQPQHFGDGTRLSIL.